The 27 T cell receptor beta chains reported below all come from one sample, sequenced in a study of T cells in narcolepsy. TCRdb's copy holds only in-frame clones and misses some; the assay was immunoSEQ multiplex PCR. The sample has about 25,000 clones, roughly 80% seen once. The sequenced sample was CD45RA- memory CD4+ T cells from PBMCs. These TCRs come from a human donor with narcolepsy.

The V and J genes are TRBV7-2 and TRBJ1-1, with TRBD1 as a possible D gene (5 bases). In germline, CDR1 is SGHTA, CDR2 FQGNSA. This CDR3 region has 14 residues. Trimming stripped 4 bases from V and 4 bases from J, with 13 bases between. This CDR3 reads CASSSFVGGTEAFF. The CDR3 bases are TGTGCCAGCAGCTCCTTCGTGGGGGGCACTGAAGCTTTCTTT. Drawing the rest from reference TRBV7-2 and TRBJ1-1, the complete variable domain is GAGVSQSPSNKVTEKGKDVELRCDPISGHTALYWYRQSLGQGLEFLIYFQGNSAPDKSGLPSDRFSAERTGGSVSTLTIQRTQQEDSAVYLCASSSFVGGTEAFFGQGTRLTVV.

The chain carries TRBV27 and TRBJ2-7; D ambiguous. The V gene lost 3 bases and the J gene lost 0 bases, with 18 bases spanning the gap. Germline assignment: CDR1 MNHEY and CDR2 SMNVEV (reference sequence). This CDR3 has 17 amino acids. CDR3 region: CASSFSRTERSSYEQYF. The CDR3 DNA follows: TGTGCCAGCAGTTTCTCCCGAACAGAAAGAAGCTCCTACGAGCAGTACTTC.

The chain couples TRBV12-5 to TRBJ1-1; the D gene is possibly TRBD1 (5 bases). The CDR3 consists of 13 residues. CDR1 and CDR2 from the germline V gene are LGHNT and FRNRAP. Trimming removed 4 bases from V and 1 base from J, with 7 bases in between. In nucleotides, the CDR3 is TGTGCTAGTGGTTGGGGGGGGAACACTGAAGCTTTCTTT. Translation gives CASGWGGNTEAFF.

The CDR3 region is CASSMRHSNQPQHF. DNA for the CDR3: TGTGCCAGTAGTATGAGACATAGCAATCAGCCCCAGCATTTT. The chain uses TRBV19 and TRBJ1-5; D is unresolved. The CDR3 totals 14 residues. The germline gives CDR1 LNHDA, CDR2 SQIVND (reference sequence). V was shortened by 3 bases and J by 0 bases, with 6 bases between the two germline ends.

This chain uses TRBV5-1 with TRBJ2-1; 14 bases map to TRBD2. The germline V gene encodes CDR1 SGHRS and CDR2 YFSETQ. The CDR3 loop spans 21 amino acids. Germline trimming cut 3 bases from V and 5 bases from J; bases unmatched to any gene: 19. Written as DNA, the CDR3 is TGCGCCAGCAGCTCCTTAATCGGGACGGGACTAGCGGGAGCGCTTAACAATGAGCAGTTCTTC. Its translation: CASSSLIGTGLAGALNNEQFF.

This rearrangement joins TRBV30 to TRBJ1-3, with D possibly TRBD1 on 5 matching bases. The V end was cut by 7 bases, the J end by 4 bases, with 23 bases between. CDR1 GTSNPN and CDR2 SVGIG come from the germline V gene (reference sequence). The CDR3 length is 16 residues. The CDR3 coding sequence is TGTGCCTCTACAGGAGGGAAGAGAGCTCGAGGAAACACCATATATTTT. Amino acids: CASTGGKRARGNTIYF. Using reference TRBV30 and TRBJ1-3 for the parts outside the CDR3, the full variable domain is SQTIHQWPATLVQPVGSPLSLECTVEGTSNPNLYWYRQAAGRGLQLLFYSVGIGQISSEVPQNLSASRPQDRQFILSSKKLLLSDSGFYLCASTGGKRARGNTIYFGEGSWLTVV.

As concerns this clone: It is likely a read error, because the conserved phenylalanine at the end of the CDR3 is missing. The chain couples TRBV9 to TRBJ1-2; D may be TRBD1 (5 bases). The CDR3 length is 14 residues. Trimming took 0 bases from V and 8 from J, leaving 14 bases between them. Germline V gene sequence: CDR1 SGDLS, CDR2 YYNGEE. Written as DNA, the CDR3 is TGTGCCAGCAGCGTAGCTTTGCAGGGCGGAGGCTACACCTCC. It codes for CASSVALQGGGYTS.

Notes on this clone: Within the sample, other DNA sequences also encode this same CDR3. The CDR3 DNA is TGTGCCAGCGGGACAGGGCAGCCCCAGCATTTT. Protein: CASGTGQPQHF. J is TRBJ1-5 and V is TRBV6-5, with 9 bases aligning to TRBD1. Germline V gene data show CDR1 as MNHEY and CDR2 as SVGAGI. The V gene end was trimmed by 8 bases and the J gene end by 7 bases; junction bases not matched to a gene: 0. This CDR3 contains 11 residues.

Regarding this clone: At the DNA level, this CDR3 is encoded by other sequences in the same sample as well. The chain employs TRBV9 and TRBJ2-5; D ambiguous. Germline V CDR1 and CDR2: SGDLS, YYNGEE. Trimming took off 0 bases at V and 5 bases at J, with 8 bases between the two ends. The CDR3 loop spans 13 amino acids. CDR3 sequence reads: CASSVAPRETQYF. In DNA form, the CDR3 reads TGTGCCAGCAGCGTAGCCCCCCGGGAGACCCAGTACTTC.

The chain carries TRBV28 and TRBJ2-1, with 7 nucleotides matching TRBD2. The CDR3 runs 16 residues. V gave up 5 bases and J gave up 2 bases; unmatched junction bases: 9. Germline assignment: CDR1 MDHEN and CDR2 SYDVKM. CDR3 in DNA: TGTGCCAGCAGTCTTCGTGGGCGGGGGACCTACAATGAGCAGTTCTTC. Translation gives CASSLRGRGTYNEQFF.

This sequence joins TRBV2 and TRBJ1-4; 8 bases fit TRBD1. Germline CDR1 SNHLY, CDR2 FYNNEI. Trimming at V came to 6 bases and at J to 4 bases, leaving 4 bases not matched to a gene. The CDR3 contains 14 residues. The chain's CDR3 is CASRDRVGNEKLFF. CDR3 DNA sequence: TGTGCCAGCAGGGACAGGGTTGGTAATGAAAAACTGTTTTTT.

A remark on this clone: One end of the junction varies from germline; a read error may be responsible. The rearrangement joins TRBV7-8 to TRBJ1-2; a weak D match, TRBD1 (5 bases). The germline V gene encodes CDR1 SGHVS and CDR2 FQNEAQ. This CDR3 contains 14 residues. The CDR3 DNA reads as TGTGCCAGCAGCCCGAGGGGCCCAAACTATGGCTACATCTTC. This gives the protein CASSPRGPNYGYIF.

This clone occurred once. The chain is built from TRBV7-2 and TRBJ2-5; TRBD1 is a possible D gene (5 bases). V lost 5 bases and J 5 bases, leaving 15 bases between the germline ends. The germline V gene encodes CDR1 SGHTA and CDR2 FQGNSA. CDR3 length: 14 residues. CDR3 protein: CASSPGHPMETQYF. CDR3 bases: TGTGCCAGCAGCCCCGGACACCCGATGGAGACCCAGTACTTC.

The chain links TRBV5-1 to TRBJ1-1, with D possibly being TRBD1 (5 bases). V lost 0 bases to trimming and J lost 1 base, with 13 bases between them. There are 16 residues in the CDR3. Germline CDR1 reads SGHRS; CDR2 reads YFSETQ. CDR3 region: CASSLGRAAKNTEAFF. CDR3 DNA sequence: TGCGCCAGCAGCTTGGGCAGGGCAGCCAAGAACACTGAAGCTTTCTTT.

This clone has only one observation. This chain joins TRBV19 and TRBJ1-1; D possibly corresponds to TRBD1 (6 bases). In germline, CDR1 is LNHDA, CDR2 SQIVND (reference sequence). The V gene lost 9 bases and the J gene lost 0 bases, with 20 bases spanning the gap. This CDR3 has 16 amino acids. The CDR3 spells CASYIPEQGMNTEAFF. The CDR3 DNA follows: TGTGCCAGCTATATCCCGGAACAGGGAATGAACACTGAAGCTTTCTTT.

The CDR3 spells CASSAKVGPSSYNSPLHF. The DNA of the CDR3 is TGTGCCAGCAGCGCTAAAGTAGGGCCGAGCTCCTATAATTCACCCCTCCACTTT. The chain is built from TRBV14 and TRBJ1-6; D not certain. The length of the CDR3 is 18 residues. The V gene's germline CDR1 is SGHDN and CDR2 FVKESK. The V end was cut by 5 bases, the J end by 0 bases, with 17 bases between.

The gene calls are TRBV16 and TRBJ2-1; TRBD1 agrees at 10 bases. The ends lost 0 bases at V and 8 bases at J; junction bases unmatched: 7. Germline V gene lookup returns CDR1 KGHSY and CDR2 FQNENV. CDR3 length equals 16 residues. Written as DNA, the CDR3 is TGTGCCAGCAGCCAATCCCGTAGCGGGACAGGGGATGAGCAGTTCTTC. Residues: CASSQSRSGTGDEQFF. The full variable domain, rest sourced from reference TRBV16 and TRBJ2-1, is GEEVAQTPKHLVRGEGQKAKLYCAPIKGHSYVFWYQQVLKNEFKFLISFQNENVFDETGMPKERFSAKCLPNSPCSLEIQATKLEDSAVYFCASSQSRSGTGDEQFFGPGTRLTVL.

This chain uses TRBV9 with TRBJ2-3; D unclear. Germline V gene data show CDR1 as SGDLS and CDR2 as YYNGEE. The length of the CDR3 is 11 residues. Trimming stripped 6 bases from V and 3 bases from J, with 5 bases between. This CDR3 is CASTATDTQYF. CDR3 nucleotide sequence: TGTGCCAGCACCGCTACAGATACGCAGTATTTT.

V and J are TRBV7-2 and TRBJ2-1; 11 nucleotides agree with TRBD2. J lost 6 bases, V lost 0 bases, and 4 bases had no gene match. Germline V CDR1 and CDR2: SGHTA, FQGNSA. CDR3 length equals 16 residues. Here the CDR3 DNA reads TGTGCCAGCAGCTTAGCACTAGCGGGAGCTTTCAATGAGCAGTTCTTC. It yields the protein CASSLALAGAFNEQFF.

The rearrangement joins TRBV4-3 to TRBJ1-5; 7 bases fit TRBD1. Germline V gene sequence: CDR1 LGHNA, CDR2 YSLEER. The CDR3 is made up of 17 amino acids. J was trimmed by 1 base and V by 0 bases; bases with no gene match: 6. The CDR3 protein is CASSQDPQGGSNQPQHF. In DNA, the CDR3 is TGCGCCAGCAGCCAAGATCCCCAGGGGGGCAGCAATCAGCCCCAGCATTTT.

This rearrangement joins TRBV4-2 to TRBJ2-2; 7 bases align to TRBD2. V dropped 4 bases and J dropped 1; count of bases not matched to a gene: 0. The CDR3 consists of 14 residues. Germline-derived CDR1 and CDR2 are LGHNA and YNFKEQ. DNA for the CDR3: TGTGCCAGCAGCCCGGGGGGGAACACCGGGGAGCTGTTTTTT. Translated: CASSPGGNTGELFF.

The chain joins TRBV19 to TRBJ1-1, with TRBD1 as a possible D gene (6 bases). The CDR3 length is 14 residues. V lost 0 bases and J lost 6, with 11 bases in between. In germline, CDR1 is LNHDA, CDR2 SQIVND (reference sequence). The CDR3 here is CASSIEGQGPEAFF. The DNA of the CDR3 is TGTGCCAGTAGTATAGAGGGCCAGGGGCCTGAAGCTTTCTTT.

This sequence joins TRBV4-3 and TRBJ1-1; TRBD1 matches at 9 bases. V lost 0 bases, J lost 1 base, and 6 bases stayed unmatched. The CDR3 has 17 residues. Germline V CDR1 and CDR2: LGHNA, YSLEER. The CDR3 region has the DNA TGCGCCAGCAGCCAAGATCACAGGGGGCGGACGAACACTGAAGCTTTCTTT. As protein: CASSQDHRGRTNTEAFF.

This chain uses TRBV7-2 with TRBJ2-5, with D perhaps TRBD2 (6 bases). With 4 bases removed from V and 6 bases from J, the gap between germline ends came to 15 bases. The CDR3 extends over 14 amino acids. CDR1 and CDR2 (germline): SGHTA, FQGNSA. CDR3 in DNA: TGTGCCAGCAGCTCGGGACTGAGATCCAAGACCCAGTACTTC. This sequence encodes CASSSGLRSKTQYF. Drawing the rest from reference TRBV7-2 and TRBJ2-5, the complete variable domain is GAGVSQSPSNKVTEKGKDVELRCDPISGHTALYWYRQSLGQGLEFLIYFQGNSAPDKSGLPSDRFSAERTGGSVSTLTIQRTQQEDSAVYLCASSSGLRSKTQYFGPGTRLLVL.

CDR3 DNA: TGTGCCAGCAGTGAAGCGGGGCATAGCAATCAGCCCCAGCATTTT. Translating it yields CASSEAGHSNQPQHF. The V call is TRBV6-1, the J call TRBJ1-5; a weak D match, TRBD1 (5 bases). Germline V gene sequence: CDR1 MNHNS, CDR2 SASEGT. Deletions cut 0 bases from V and 0 bases from J, with 6 bases between. The CDR3 totals 15 residues.

The rearrangement links TRBV21-1 to TRBJ1-3; the D call in the table, TRBD1, was not verified against the DNA. TRBV21-1 is noted as a pseudogene. The CDR3 sequence is 18 residues long. The CDR3 coding sequence is TGTGCCAGCAGCAAAGTATCAGGGGCGACCCCCTCTGGAAACACCATATATTTT. Translating it yields CASSKVSGATPSGNTIYF.

V usage is TRBV6-5 and J usage is TRBJ2-7; D gene unclear. V was pared by 5 bases and J by 3 bases, with 8 bases between. CDR3 size: 12 residues. Germline CDR1 MNHEY, CDR2 SVGAGI. CDR3 in DNA: TGTGCCAGCAGTGAAACGGACTACGAGCAGTACTTC. This translates into CASSETDYEQYF.